Listed below are T cell receptor beta chains from one sample, sequenced in a study of blood T cell repertoires in COVID-19. Sequenced by immunoSEQ multiplex PCR; TCRdb stores in-frame clones only, minus some. This table holds about 36,000 clones, roughly 88% found once. Material: peripheral blood. The receptors shown here come from a human donor in a cohort sampled during active COVID-19. Each CDR3 is given with its conserved first and last residue. D genes are given only for firm matches. Not all rows give a size; the values are once, few, many and, for expanded clones, a class.

CDR3nt: TGTGCCAGCACGATAGGCGGGGGGCGAGAGACCCAGTACTTC
CDR3aa: CASTIGGGRETQYF
d_gene: TRBD2
v_gene: TRBV7-9
j_gene: TRBJ2-5
abundance: .

CDR3nt: TGTGCCAGCAGTTTCCGGGGGAGCGGTGAGCAGTTCTTC
CDR3aa: CASSFRGSGEQFF
d_gene: .
v_gene: TRBV28
j_gene: TRBJ2-1
abundance: .

CDR3nt: TGTGCCAGCAGCTTAGTGTCAGGGAAGAACACTGAAGCTTTCTTT
CDR3aa: CASSLVSGKNTEAFF
d_gene: .
v_gene: TRBV7-9
j_gene: TRBJ1-1
abundance: .

CDR3nt: TGTGCCACCAGCCCGGGACACAGCACAGATACGCAGTATTTT
CDR3aa: CATSPGHSTDTQYF
d_gene: .
v_gene: TRBV24-1
j_gene: TRBJ2-3
abundance: once

CDR3nt: TGTGCCAGCACGGGGGGGCGCTTGAATTCACCCCTCCACTTT
CDR3aa: CASTGGRLNSPLHF
d_gene: .
v_gene: TRBV6-5
j_gene: TRBJ1-6
abundance: .

CDR3nt: TGTGCCAGCTCACCATCCCCCGGGGATCCTGACTATGGCTACACCTTC
CDR3aa: CASSPSPGDPDYGYTF
d_gene: .
v_gene: TRBV18
j_gene: TRBJ1-2
abundance: .

CDR3nt: TGTGCCAGCAGCGCGGGACCCTATGGCTACACCTTC
CDR3aa: CASSAGPYGYTF
d_gene: .
v_gene: TRBV2
j_gene: TRBJ1-2
abundance: .

CDR3nt: TGTGCCAGCAGCCCCAGAGTCCTTGGACTTTCCTACAATGAGCAGTTCTTC
CDR3aa: CASSPRVLGLSYNEQFF
d_gene: .
v_gene: TRBV9
j_gene: TRBJ2-1
abundance: few

CDR3nt: TGTGCCAGCTCCCGGGACAGGGGGTACGAGCAGTACTTC
CDR3aa: CASSRDRGYEQYF
d_gene: TRBD1
v_gene: TRBV5-4
j_gene: TRBJ2-7
abundance: few

CDR3nt: TGTGCCAGCAGTTTTCTAGCGGTCTCCCCACAGCGGCGAAATGAGCAGTTCTTC
CDR3aa: CASSFLAVSPQRRNEQFF
d_gene: TRBD2
v_gene: TRBV28
j_gene: TRBJ2-1
abundance: once

CDR3nt: TGTGCCAGCAGTTACTCCCCGACTAGCGGGCTCTACAATGAGCAGTTCTTC
CDR3aa: CASSYSPTSGLYNEQFF
d_gene: TRBD2
v_gene: TRBV6-2/TRBV6-3
j_gene: TRBJ2-1
abundance: .

CDR3nt: TGCGCCAGCAGCCAAGATTCGACAGCCTCTGGGCCCCAGCATTTT
CDR3aa: CASSQDSTASGPQHF
d_gene: .
v_gene: TRBV4-1
j_gene: TRBJ1-5
abundance: .

CDR3nt: TGCGCCAGCAGTGATTTTGCGGGGGGCGCAGATACGCAGTATTTT
CDR3aa: CASSDFAGGADTQYF
d_gene: TRBD2
v_gene: TRBV10-1
j_gene: TRBJ2-3
abundance: .

CDR3nt: TGTGCCAGCAGTGGCGGACAGATCACAGATACGCAGTATTTT
CDR3aa: CASSGGQITDTQYF
d_gene: .
v_gene: TRBV2
j_gene: TRBJ2-3
abundance: .

CDR3nt: TGTGCCAGCAGCCCCGGACAGGGCTACGAGCAGTACTTC
CDR3aa: CASSPGQGYEQYF
d_gene: TRBD1
v_gene: TRBV3-1/TRBV3-2
j_gene: TRBJ2-7
abundance: .

CDR3nt: TGCAGTGCTTTTCTAGTTGCTGAAGCTTTCTTT
CDR3aa: CSAFLVAEAFF
d_gene: .
v_gene: TRBV20-1
j_gene: TRBJ1-1
abundance: .

CDR3nt: TGTGCCAGCAGTTTGGGGACAGCACAGTACAATGAGCAGTTCTTC
CDR3aa: CASSLGTAQYNEQFF
d_gene: TRBD1
v_gene: TRBV27
j_gene: TRBJ2-1
abundance: .

CDR3nt: TGTGCCAGCGCCCATGGCCCCCGGGACACCGAGGTCACAGATACGCAGTATTTT
CDR3aa: CASAHGPRDTEVTDTQYF
d_gene: .
v_gene: TRBV7-9
j_gene: TRBJ2-3
abundance: .

CDR3nt: TGTGCCAGCAGCTTAGCGAGCGGGGGCAGTGAAAAACTGTTTTTT
CDR3aa: CASSLASGGSEKLFF
d_gene: .
v_gene: TRBV7-9
j_gene: TRBJ1-4
abundance: few

CDR3nt: TGCGCCAGCAGCCAAGATGCGGAGGGCCAAGAGACCCAGTACTTC
CDR3aa: CASSQDAEGQETQYF
d_gene: .
v_gene: TRBV4-1
j_gene: TRBJ2-5
abundance: .

CDR3nt: TGTGCCAGCAGCGACACGATTTACTCTGGAAACACCATATATTTT
CDR3aa: CASSDTIYSGNTIYF
d_gene: .
v_gene: TRBV2
j_gene: TRBJ1-3
abundance: .

CDR3nt: TGTGCCAGCAGCTTGCGGTCGGGTAGCACAGATACGCAGTATTTT
CDR3aa: CASSLRSGSTDTQYF
d_gene: .
v_gene: TRBV7-8
j_gene: TRBJ2-3
abundance: .

CDR3nt: TGTGCCAGCTCACCACTCCAGGGGGATTATGGCTACACCTTC
CDR3aa: CASSPLQGDYGYTF
d_gene: TRBD1
v_gene: TRBV18
j_gene: TRBJ1-2
abundance: .

CDR3nt: TGCGCCAGCAGCAATCAGGGGGAGTATGGCTACACCTTC
CDR3aa: CASSNQGEYGYTF
d_gene: TRBD1
v_gene: TRBV5-1
j_gene: TRBJ1-2
abundance: .

CDR3nt: TGTGCCAGCAGCCAGGGTATAGGGGCAGAGAACTATGGCTACACCTTC
CDR3aa: CASSQGIGAENYGYTF
d_gene: .
v_gene: TRBV4-2
j_gene: TRBJ1-2
abundance: .

CDR3nt: TGTGCCAGCAGCCAAGCCCCACACATATCTGGAAACACCATATATTTT
CDR3aa: CASSQAPHISGNTIYF
d_gene: .
v_gene: TRBV3-1/TRBV3-2
j_gene: TRBJ1-3
abundance: .

CDR3nt: TGTGCCAGCAGCTTAGGGTGGACAGGACTTTACTCCTACAATGAGCAGTTCTTC
CDR3aa: CASSLGWTGLYSYNEQFF
d_gene: TRBD1
v_gene: TRBV7-8
j_gene: TRBJ2-1
abundance: few

CDR3nt: TGCGCCAGCAGCTTGGACAGGGGGAGCGCTGGAAACACCATATATTTT
CDR3aa: CASSLDRGSAGNTIYF
d_gene: TRBD1
v_gene: TRBV5-1
j_gene: TRBJ1-3
abundance: .

CDR3nt: TGTGCCAGCAGCCTGGACACGGCGGTTGGCTACACCTTC
CDR3aa: CASSLDTAVGYTF
d_gene: .
v_gene: TRBV5-4
j_gene: TRBJ1-2
abundance: .

CDR3nt: TGTGCCAGCTCACCACTTGGACTAGCGGGCATCACAGATACGCAGTATTTT
CDR3aa: CASSPLGLAGITDTQYF
d_gene: TRBD2
v_gene: TRBV18
j_gene: TRBJ2-3
abundance: .

CDR3nt: TGTGCCAGCAGCGGCCTTTACAGGAACTCCTACGAGCAGTACTTC
CDR3aa: CASSGLYRNSYEQYF
d_gene: .
v_gene: TRBV7-8
j_gene: TRBJ2-7
abundance: .

CDR3nt: TGTGCCAGCAGCTTAGTCTCACTTCTCACAGATACGCAGTATTTT
CDR3aa: CASSLVSLLTDTQYF
d_gene: .
v_gene: TRBV7-6
j_gene: TRBJ2-3
abundance: .

CDR3nt: TGTGCCAGCAGCAAAACCAGACTACAGGGTCCGAACACCGGGGAGCTGTTTTTT
CDR3aa: CASSKTRLQGPNTGELFF
d_gene: .
v_gene: TRBV21-1
j_gene: TRBJ2-2
abundance: .

CDR3nt: TGTGCCAGCAGCTCCGGACAGGGGGCCAACGAGCAGTACTTC
CDR3aa: CASSSGQGANEQYF
d_gene: TRBD1
v_gene: TRBV7-9
j_gene: TRBJ2-7
abundance: .

CDR3nt: TGTGCCAGCAGCTTGGCCGGGACAGGGATAAACCATGAGCAGTTCTTC
CDR3aa: CASSLAGTGINHEQFF
d_gene: TRBD1
v_gene: TRBV7-8
j_gene: TRBJ2-1
abundance: .

CDR3nt: TGTGCCAGCAGTCTCAGGGGGCCGGGGACTGAAGCTTTCTTT
CDR3aa: CASSLRGPGTEAFF
d_gene: TRBD1
v_gene: TRBV27
j_gene: TRBJ1-1
abundance: .

CDR3nt: TGCGCCAGCAGCCCGCGGACAGGGGACAATGAGCAGTTCTTC
CDR3aa: CASSPRTGDNEQFF
d_gene: TRBD1
v_gene: TRBV5-1
j_gene: TRBJ2-1
abundance: .

CDR3nt: TGTGCCAGCAGCTTGCTCCGGGACAGGGGGGCAGATACGCAGTATTTT
CDR3aa: CASSLLRDRGADTQYF
d_gene: TRBD1
v_gene: TRBV5-4
j_gene: TRBJ2-3
abundance: .

CDR3nt: TGTGCCAGCAGTATTTCCCCGGAGGGGAATGAAGCTTTCTTT
CDR3aa: CASSISPEGNEAFF
d_gene: .
v_gene: TRBV27
j_gene: TRBJ1-1
abundance: .

CDR3nt: TGTGCCAGCAGCCGGACAGGCCAAGAGACCCAGTACTTC
CDR3aa: CASSRTGQETQYF
d_gene: TRBD1
v_gene: TRBV7-9
j_gene: TRBJ2-5
abundance: .

CDR3nt: TGTGCCAGCAGCCGATCGGGACAGAGTAATTCACCCCTCCACTTT
CDR3aa: CASSRSGQSNSPLHF
d_gene: TRBD1
v_gene: TRBV5-4
j_gene: TRBJ1-6
abundance: .

CDR3nt: TGCGCCAGCAGTCCACTCCAGGTCTATAGCAATCAGCCCCAGCATTTT
CDR3aa: CASSPLQVYSNQPQHF
d_gene: .
v_gene: TRBV10-2
j_gene: TRBJ1-5
abundance: few

CDR3nt: TGCGCCAGCAGCTTGGGTGGACAGCTCTACAATGAGCAGTTCTTC
CDR3aa: CASSLGGQLYNEQFF
d_gene: .
v_gene: TRBV5-1
j_gene: TRBJ2-1
abundance: few

CDR3nt: TGTGCCAGCAGTAAGACTAGCGGGGGGGCGAATGAGCAGTTCTTC
CDR3aa: CASSKTSGGANEQFF
d_gene: TRBD2
v_gene: TRBV2
j_gene: TRBJ2-1
abundance: few

CDR3nt: TGTGCCAGCAGTCTTTACGAGGACATTCCTGAGCAGTTCTTC
CDR3aa: CASSLYEDIPEQFF
d_gene: .
v_gene: TRBV28
j_gene: TRBJ2-1
abundance: few

CDR3nt: TGCGCCAGCAGCTTGGCCGGCGGGTCTAGCACAGATACGCAGTATTTT
CDR3aa: CASSLAGGSSTDTQYF
d_gene: .
v_gene: TRBV5-1
j_gene: TRBJ2-3
abundance: .

CDR3nt: TGTGCCAGCAGAAGACGCGGGGTTACCTACAATGAGCAGTTCTTC
CDR3aa: CASRRRGVTYNEQFF
d_gene: .
v_gene: TRBV6-5
j_gene: TRBJ2-1
abundance: .

CDR3nt: TGTGCCAGCAGTCGACAACAGGGTAGCACTGAAGCTTTCTTT
CDR3aa: CASSRQQGSTEAFF
d_gene: .
v_gene: TRBV7-9
j_gene: TRBJ1-1
abundance: once

CDR3nt: TGTGCCAACTGGCGGGGGGGCGCCGGTGGCTACACCTTC
CDR3aa: CANWRGGAGGYTF
d_gene: .
v_gene: TRBV6-6
j_gene: TRBJ1-2
abundance: .

CDR3nt: TGTGCCAGCAGTGAATTGGGAGGGGAGATGAACACTGAAGCTTTCTTT
CDR3aa: CASSELGGEMNTEAFF
d_gene: .
v_gene: TRBV6-1
j_gene: TRBJ1-1
abundance: once

CDR3nt: TGTGCCAGCAGTATGAAGACTAGCGGGGTTGGTAGTTCCCAGTACTTC
CDR3aa: CASSMKTSGVGSSQYF
d_gene: TRBD2
v_gene: TRBV2
j_gene: TRBJ2-5
abundance: .

CDR3nt: TGTGCCAGCAGCTTAGCGGCTAGCGGGAATACCTACGAGCAGTACTTC
CDR3aa: CASSLAASGNTYEQYF
d_gene: TRBD2
v_gene: TRBV7-9
j_gene: TRBJ2-7
abundance: once

CDR3nt: TGTGCCACCAGTGATTTGTACAGGGGGGTCGGGGATACGCAGTATTTT
CDR3aa: CATSDLYRGVGDTQYF
d_gene: TRBD1
v_gene: TRBV24-1
j_gene: TRBJ2-3
abundance: .

CDR3nt: TGTGCCAGTACAGGGGCGCTAGAAGCTTTCTTT
CDR3aa: CASTGALEAFF
d_gene: TRBD1
v_gene: TRBV28
j_gene: TRBJ1-1
abundance: once

CDR3nt: TGTGCCAGCAGCCTAAGGTCAGGGGGCGATGAGCAGTTCTTC
CDR3aa: CASSLRSGGDEQFF
d_gene: TRBD1
v_gene: TRBV27
j_gene: TRBJ2-1
abundance: .

CDR3nt: TGTGCCAGCAGCCGGACAGGGGCTAACTATGGCTACACCTTC
CDR3aa: CASSRTGANYGYTF
d_gene: TRBD1
v_gene: TRBV3-1/TRBV3-2
j_gene: TRBJ1-2
abundance: .

CDR3nt: TGTGCCAGCAGCTTCCGCACTGAAGCTTTCTTT
CDR3aa: CASSFRTEAFF
d_gene: .
v_gene: TRBV28
j_gene: TRBJ1-1
abundance: .

CDR3nt: TGTGCCAGCAGCTTGGGGGGCCTCGCTGAAAAACTGTTTTTT
CDR3aa: CASSLGGLAEKLFF
d_gene: .
v_gene: TRBV5-8
j_gene: TRBJ1-4
abundance: .

CDR3nt: TGCGCCAGCAGCTTGGTCCTAGCGGGGGGTTCAGATACGCAGTATTTT
CDR3aa: CASSLVLAGGSDTQYF
d_gene: TRBD2
v_gene: TRBV5-1
j_gene: TRBJ2-3
abundance: .

CDR3nt: TGCGCCAGCTTTGCTAGCGGGGGGAATGAGCAGTTCTTC
CDR3aa: CASFASGGNEQFF
d_gene: TRBD2
v_gene: TRBV5-1
j_gene: TRBJ2-1
abundance: .